The source of this T cell receptor (beta chain) is a study of CD8 T cells in Susac syndrome. About 0.5 to 1 ug RNA was reverse transcribed with random hexamers. TCRdb analysed the immunoSEQ multiplex PCR reads with MiXCR anew, one entry per CDR3 protein. The repertoire has 150,000 or so distinct CDR3 sequences, just over 90% of them found once; the top ten carry just over 0.13%. Trimming took 4 bases from V and 9 from J; bases not matched to a gene: 7. The CDR3 is 15 amino acids. Germline assignment: CDR1 LGHDT and CDR2 YNNKEL (reference sequence). Concerning this clonotype itself: Its antigen remains unknown.

Study observations and caveats: The study conceded that relatively few individuals underwent its TCR sequencing and HLA analysis.

The sample was CD4+ T cells from PBMCs. This TCR was sampled from a human donor in good health. This chain links TRBV3-1 with TRBJ2-4, with TRBD2 matching over 12 bases. CDR3 loop: CASSPRLAGDGIQYF. The CDR3 bases are TGTGCCAGCAGCCCGAGACTAGCGGGGGACGGCATTCAGTACTTC.